Presented here are 2 T cell receptor beta chains from one specimen sequenced in a study of blood T cell repertoires in COVID-19. Measured with immunoSEQ multiplex PCR; TCRdb has only the in-frame clones, and not every one. This sample has more than 150,000 clones, with over 60% found just once. The specimen sequenced was peripheral blood. Source of these receptors: a woman in her 70s with acute or convalescent COVID-19.

The rearrangement joins TRBV28 to TRBJ2-7; 13 bases fit TRBD2. From germline, CDR1 is MDHEN and CDR2 SYDVKM. V lost 4 bases and J lost 2; bases outside the gene matches: 8. The CDR3 has 17 amino acids. The CDR3 sequence: CASSYTYGTSGTYEQYF. The CDR3 region has the DNA TGTGCCAGCAGTTACACCTACGGGACTAGCGGGACCTACGAGCAGTACTTC.

The rearrangement uses TRBV30 and TRBJ2-5; TRBD1 matches at 8 bases. Trimming cost V 3 bases and J 4 bases; bases outside gene matches: 4. This CDR3 contains 13 residues. Germline lookup yields CDR1 GTSNPN and CDR2 SVGIG (reference sequence). CDR3 coding DNA: TGTGCCTGGAGCGCTGGACAGGGAGAGACCCAGTACTTC. Amino acid sequence: CAWSAGQGETQYF.